The 21 T cell receptor beta chains listed next were all sequenced from one sample in a study of blood T cells in healthy people across ages. The use of a sample-barcoded 5' primer and a J-beta primer mix characterized a second PCR of roughly 6 to 11 cycles. One entry per CDR3 protein, called by TCRdb with MiXCR from the 5' RACE reads. The table shows roughly 1,500,000 distinct CDR3 sequences, with 35% to 45% occurring only once. Sequencing was done on a sample of blood. The source of these receptors is a young woman in good health.

This chain joins TRBV27 and TRBJ1-2; 11 positions agree with TRBD1. Trimming took 2 bases from V and 8 from J; bases not matched to a gene: 7. The germline CDR1 and CDR2 sequences are MNHEY and SMNVEV (reference sequence). The CDR3 has 15 amino acids. The CDR3 loop is CASSLMGQGVQGYTF. In DNA, the CDR3 is TGTGCCAGCAGTTTAATGGGACAGGGGGTTCAAGGCTACACCTTC.

The chain carries TRBV27 and TRBJ2-7; D is unresolved. Trimming cost V 0 bases and J 0 bases, with 9 bases left between them. CDR1 MNHEY and CDR2 SMNVEV come from the germline V gene (reference sequence). CDR3 length: 15 amino acids. The DNA of the CDR3 is TGTGCCAGCAGTTTATCGACCTTCGGCTCCTACGAGCAGTACTTC. Its protein product is CASSLSTFGSYEQYF.

This clonotype was seen only a few times. The chain carries TRBV29-1 and TRBJ1-1; 7 nucleotides align to TRBD1. This CDR3 spans 12 amino acids. Germline CDR1 SQVTM, CDR2 ANQGSEA. With 7 bases clipped from V and 4 bases from J, the junction kept 6 bases outside the gene matches. The CDR3 region is CSALQGSTEAFF. The CDR3 DNA reads TGCAGCGCCCTACAGGGGAGCACTGAAGCTTTCTTT. Full variable domain (remainder filled in from reference TRBV29-1 and TRBJ1-1): SAVISQKPSRDICQRGTSLTIQCQVDSQVTMMFWYRQQPGQSLTLIATANQGSEATYESGFVIDKFPISRPNLTFSTLTVSNMSPEDSSIYLCSALQGSTEAFFGQGTRLTVV.

The chain is built from TRBV5-1 and TRBJ1-2, with D hard to call. Germline V gene lookup returns CDR1 SGHRS and CDR2 YFSETQ. Trimming took off 9 bases at V and 4 bases at J, with 19 bases between the two ends. The CDR3 is 14 amino acids. CDR3 sequence: CATRPESRTYGYTF. The CDR3 DNA reads as TGCGCCACCCGCCCTGAGAGCAGAACCTATGGCTACACCTTC.

The J gene is TRBJ2-3, the V gene TRBV6-5; D is possibly TRBD1 or TRBD2 (5 bases each). The CDR3 has 14 amino acids. Trimming removed 7 bases at V and 4 bases at J, with 15 bases between. The V gene's germline CDR1 is MNHEY and CDR2 SVGAGI. The CDR3 loop is CASTQGRGADTQYF. The CDR3 coding sequence is TGTGCCAGCACCCAGGGCCGGGGTGCAGATACGCAGTATTTT.

This clonotype was seen a handful of times. The chain carries TRBV10-3 and TRBJ1-5; 8 bases map to TRBD1. Germline V gene lookup returns CDR1 ENHRY and CDR2 SYGVKD. V trimming: 5 bases; J trimming: 7 bases; junction bases outside the gene matches: 7. The CDR3 length is 14 residues. CDR3 amino acids: CAISKDRVGQPQHF. The CDR3 region has the DNA TGTGCCATCAGTAAGGACAGGGTTGGGCAGCCCCAGCATTTT.

The chain links TRBV6-6 to TRBJ2-1; 9 nucleotides match TRBD2. Germline V lookup: CDR1 MNHNY, CDR2 SVGAGI (reference sequence). This CDR3 has 14 amino acids. J gave up 5 bases and V 8 bases, and 7 bases lay outside the gene matches. The chain's CDR3 is CASGSSGKNNEQFF. In DNA, the CDR3 is TGTGCCAGCGGTTCTAGCGGGAAAAACAATGAGCAGTTCTTC.

The chain carries TRBV7-4 and TRBJ2-1, with 9 bases identical to TRBD2. Losses at the gene ends were 3 bases for V and 7 bases for J; bases not matched to a gene: 7. The CDR3 has 15 residues. Germline CDR1 SGHVT, CDR2 SQSDAQ. The CDR3 DNA follows: TGTGCCAGCAGCTTCATAAGCGGGAGGTGGAATGAGCAGTTCTTC. It specifies CASSFISGRWNEQFF.

This clonotype was observed a handful of times. The CDR3 loop is CASSQGISGGADEQFF. The CDR3 DNA reads TGTGCCAGCAGCCAAGGTATAAGCGGGGGGGCCGATGAGCAGTTCTTC. The rearrangement uses TRBV4-2 and TRBJ2-1, with TRBD2 matching 10 bases. Unmatched junction bases numbered 8, after V lost 1 base and J lost 8 bases. Germline CDR1 LGHNA, CDR2 YNFKEQ. This CDR3 spans 16 amino acids.

The rearrangement uses TRBV7-2 and TRBJ2-4; D gene unclear. The DNA end lines up better with TRBJ2-7; the J call may be wrong. This CDR3 comprises 13 residues. The V gene's germline CDR1 is SGHTA and CDR2 FQGNSA. CDR3 bases: TGTGCCAGCAGCGTATCCTTTATGAACGAGCAGTACTTC. Translated, it gives CASSVSFMNEQYF.

This clonotype has more than one count but fewer than ten. The chain joins TRBV5-5 to TRBJ1-4; 8 bases match TRBD1. V dropped 3 bases and J dropped 7; count of bases not matched to a gene: 5. There are 14 residues in the CDR3. The germline V gene encodes CDR1 SGHKS and CDR2 YYEKEE (reference sequence). The CDR3 here is CASSSTGEGEKLFF. CDR3 coding DNA: TGTGCCAGCAGCTCGACAGGGGAAGGTGAAAAACTGTTTTTT.

V is TRBV12-3 or TRBV12-4 and J is TRBJ1-2; 10 bases agree with TRBD1. The J segment lost 0 bases and the V segment lost 6 bases, leaving 7 bases of the junction unmatched. The CDR3 contains 16 residues. Written as DNA, the CDR3 is TGTGCCAGCAGACCGGGACAGGGGACTTCTAACTATGGCTACACCTTC. It yields the protein CASRPGQGTSNYGYTF.

In this sample, this clonotype turned up once. This chain connects TRBV5-1 to TRBJ1-1; D unresolved. CDR1 is SGHRS, CDR2 YFSETQ, per germline. This CDR3 has 14 amino acids. The V end lost 4 bases, the J end lost 4 bases, and 14 bases lay between the germline ends. The CDR3 DNA sequence: TGCGCCAGCAGCCCGGACCCTTTGGGCACTGAAGCTTTCTTT. This translates into CASSPDPLGTEAFF.

V gene TRBV7-6 combines with J gene TRBJ1-2; D remains unclear. V was cut by 5 bases and J by 6 bases, with 13 bases left in between. Per germline, CDR1 SGHVS and CDR2 FNYEAQ. This CDR3 is 13 amino acids long. The CDR3 here is CASSPLAEDGYTF. The CDR3 DNA follows: TGTGCCAGCAGCCCCCTTGCGGAAGATGGCTACACCTTC.

This clonotype appeared a few times. This sequence joins TRBV6-5 and TRBJ2-7; D is unresolved. The CDR3 covers 13 residues. The germline gives CDR1 MNHEY, CDR2 SVGAGI. The V end was cut by 7 bases, the J end by 2 bases, with 12 bases between. As DNA, the CDR3 is TGTGCCAGCATAAGTGGAGATACCTACGAGCAGTACTTC. Translating gives CASISGDTYEQYF.

The chain employs TRBV7-9 and TRBJ1-5, with D possibly being TRBD1 (5 bases). Germline values: CDR1 SEHNR, CDR2 FQNEAQ (reference sequence). V was shortened by 1 base and J by 7 bases, with 11 bases between the two germline ends. The CDR3 runs 14 residues. In DNA, the CDR3 is TGTGCCAGCAGCTTAGGGGGGAGCGCCCAGCCCCAGCATTTT. Translating gives CASSLGGSAQPQHF.

This chain links TRBV20-1 with TRBJ2-7; 8 positions agree with TRBD2. The trim removed 5 bases at V and 3 bases at J, leaving 9 bases unmatched. Germline lookup yields CDR1 DFQATT and CDR2 SNEGSKA (reference sequence). This CDR3 is 14 amino acids long. For the CDR3, the DNA is TGCAGTGCTGACAGACTAGCGAGCCTCTACGAGCAGTACTTC. As protein: CSADRLASLYEQYF.

This clonotype was counted only a few times. The chain uses TRBV5-1 and TRBJ2-5; 9 nucleotides align to TRBD1. Germline loops: CDR1 SGHRS, CDR2 YFSETQ. This CDR3 is 15 amino acids long. The J segment lost 4 bases and the V segment lost 3 bases, leaving 7 bases of the junction unmatched. CDR3 DNA: TGCGCCAGCAGCTCAACAGGGGGCCAGGGAGAGACCCAGTACTTC. Translating gives CASSSTGGQGETQYF.

Only one count was recorded for this clonotype. The chain is built from TRBV28 and TRBJ2-2; 7 bases align to TRBD1. The germline V gene encodes CDR1 MDHEN and CDR2 SYDVKM. The CDR3 totals 17 residues. J gave up 2 bases and V 1 base, and 7 bases lay outside the gene matches. Here the CDR3 reads CASSLSGTARNTGELFF. CDR3 bases: TGTGCCAGCAGTTTATCCGGGACAGCCCGTAACACCGGGGAGCTGTTTTTT.

The rearrangement joins TRBV6-5 to TRBJ2-1; perhaps TRBD1 as D (6 bases). Germline V lookup: CDR1 MNHEY, CDR2 SVGAGI. V lost 5 bases and J 3 bases, leaving 14 bases between the germline ends. The CDR3 is 15 residues long. The CDR3 here is CASSTITGNYNEQFF. The CDR3 region has the DNA TGTGCCAGCAGTACCATAACAGGGAACTACAATGAGCAGTTCTTC.

This clonotype was counted only a few times. V is TRBV20-1 and J is TRBJ2-7; TRBD2 is a possible D gene (5 bases). The CDR3 is 12 amino acids. Germline values: CDR1 DFQATT, CDR2 SNEGSKA (reference sequence). Trimming left V 7 bases short and J 1 base short, with 11 bases between. The CDR3 reads CSVEGASYEQYF. CDR3 coding DNA: TGCAGTGTTGAGGGTGCGTCCTACGAGCAGTACTTC.